This TCR delta chain was captured by sequencing in a study of γδ T cells in repeated Plasmodium falciparum infection. The wider study: Samples were taken at baseline, before some infections, and 21 days after each.

Broader study findings: Vdelta2-negative gammadelta repertoires, largely Vdelta1+, seemingly showed infection-driven waves of new clonal selection.

The table lists this clone with a few counts. Its specificity is unknown. A single base is all that separates this from a far larger clone, so a read error is likely. This same CDR3 is encoded by further DNA sequences in the sample. TCRdb called clones anew from the multiplex PCR reads with CATT. The sample holds more than 45,000 delta-chain clones, over 1.5% seen once. Bulk repertoires came from Vgamma9/Vdelta2+ or Vdelta2-negative gammadelta T cells flow-sorted from PBMC. This CDR3 is built from 21 residues. Germline loops: CDR1 TSWWSYY, CDR2 QGS. Unmatched junction bases numbered 26, after V lost 2 bases and J lost 8 bases.

The TCR was taken from a pool of human donors (malaria-infected and uninfected, not separated). The chain recombines TRDV1 with TRDJ1, with 10 nucleotides matching TRDD3. Sequenced input: gamma-delta T cells from blood. The CDR3 coding sequence is TGTGCTCTTGGGGAAACCTTAAAATTCACGGGGTACTGGGGGATTCTGGGGAAACTCATCTTT. Its protein product is CALGETLKFTGYWGILGKLIF.